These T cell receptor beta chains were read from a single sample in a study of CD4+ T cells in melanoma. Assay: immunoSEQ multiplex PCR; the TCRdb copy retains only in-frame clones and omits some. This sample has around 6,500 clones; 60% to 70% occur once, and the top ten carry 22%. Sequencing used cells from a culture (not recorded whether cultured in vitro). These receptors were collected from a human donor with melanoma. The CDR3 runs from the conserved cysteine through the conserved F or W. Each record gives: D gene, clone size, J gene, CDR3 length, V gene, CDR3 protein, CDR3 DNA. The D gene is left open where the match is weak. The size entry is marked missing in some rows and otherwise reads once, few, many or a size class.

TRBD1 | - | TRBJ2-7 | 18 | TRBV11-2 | CASSLVGQGVRNSYEQYF | TGTGCCAGCAGCTTAGTGGGGCAGGGGGTCAGGAATTCCTACGAGCAGTACTTC
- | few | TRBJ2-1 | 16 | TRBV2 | CASSAFHSQGSNEQFF | TGTGCCAGCAGTGCATTCCACTCACAGGGATCAAATGAGCAGTTCTTC
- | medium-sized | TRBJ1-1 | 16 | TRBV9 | CASSVWEVGKNTEAFF | TGTGCCAGCAGCGTATGGGAGGTGGGAAAAAACACTGAAGCTTTCTTT
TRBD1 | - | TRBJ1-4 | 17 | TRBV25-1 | CASSEQGQGVSNEKLFF | TGTGCCAGCAGTGAACAAGGACAGGGAGTTTCTAATGAAAAACTGTTTTTT
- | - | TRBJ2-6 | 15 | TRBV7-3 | CASSEIVSGANVLTF | TGTGCCAGCAGCGAAATTGTCTCTGGGGCCAACGTCCTGACTTTC
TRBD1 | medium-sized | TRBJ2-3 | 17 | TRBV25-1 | CASSEFNGGQSTDTQYF | TGTGCCAGCAGTGAATTCAATGGGGGACAGAGCACAGATACGCAGTATTTT
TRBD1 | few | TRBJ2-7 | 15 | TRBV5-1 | CASSSLTGASYEQYF | TGCGCCAGCAGCTCGCTGACAGGGGCCTCCTACGAGCAGTACTTC
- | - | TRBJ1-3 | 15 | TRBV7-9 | CASSLGRTDFNTIYF | TGTGCCAGCAGTTTAGGGAGGACCGACTTTAACACCATATATTTT
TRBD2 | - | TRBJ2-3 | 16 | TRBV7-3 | CASSKGTSGGMDTQYF | TGTGCCAGCAGCAAGGGGACTAGCGGGGGAATGGATACGCAGTATTTT
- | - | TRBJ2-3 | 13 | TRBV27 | CASSFRVKGTQYF | TGTGCCAGCAGTTTCAGGGTGAAGGGTACGCAGTATTTT
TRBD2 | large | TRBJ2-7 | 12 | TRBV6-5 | CASSYDGTMQYF | TGTGCCAGCAGTTACGACGGGACTATGCAGTACTTC
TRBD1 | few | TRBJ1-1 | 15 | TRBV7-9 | CASRSDRGQGTEAFF | TGTGCCAGCAGATCCGACAGGGGGCAGGGCACTGAAGCTTTCTTT
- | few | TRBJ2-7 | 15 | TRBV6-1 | CASSEAVAGAYEQYF | TGTGCCAGCAGTGAAGCAGTAGCTGGGGCCTACGAGCAGTACTTC
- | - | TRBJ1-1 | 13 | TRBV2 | CASRADLNTEAFF | TGTGCCAGCAGGGCGGATCTGAACACTGAAGCTTTCTTT
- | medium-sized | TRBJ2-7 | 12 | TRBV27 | CASSFTGSEQYF | TGTGCCAGCAGTTTTACAGGGTCCGAGCAGTACTTC
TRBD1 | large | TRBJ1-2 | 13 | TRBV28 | CASSSGQLYGYTF | TGTGCCAGCAGTTCGGGACAGCTCTATGGCTACACCTTC
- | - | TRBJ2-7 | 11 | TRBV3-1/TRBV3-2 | CASRRNYEQYF | TGTGCCAGCAGGCGGAACTACGAGCAGTACTTC
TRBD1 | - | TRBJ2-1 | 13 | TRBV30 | CAGQGDSFNEQFF | TGTGCCGGACAGGGGGATTCGTTCAATGAGCAGTTCTTC
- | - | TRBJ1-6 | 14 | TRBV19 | CASSIEGAYKPLHF | TGTGCCAGTAGTATAGAGGGGGCGTATAAACCCCTCCACTTT
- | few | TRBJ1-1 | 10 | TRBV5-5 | CASSREEAFF | TGTGCCAGCAGCAGAGAAGAAGCTTTCTTT
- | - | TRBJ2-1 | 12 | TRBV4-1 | CASSQERQAKFF | TGCGCCAGCAGCCAAGAAAGACAGGCTAAGTTCTTC
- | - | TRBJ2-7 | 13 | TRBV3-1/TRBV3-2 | CASSQRQTYEQYF | TGTGCCAGCAGCCAGCGACAAACCTACGAGCAGTACTTC
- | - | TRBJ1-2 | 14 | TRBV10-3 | CAISEPGPERGYTF | TGTGCCATCAGTGAACCGGGCCCCGAGAGGGGCTACACCTTC
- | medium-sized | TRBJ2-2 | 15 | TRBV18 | CASSPGLQNTGELFF | TGTGCCAGCTCGCCGGGACTGCAGAACACCGGGGAGCTGTTTTTT
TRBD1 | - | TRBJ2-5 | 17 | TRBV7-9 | CASSLERQGGAQETQYF | TGTGCCAGCAGCTTAGAAAGACAGGGTGGGGCCCAAGAGACCCAGTACTTC
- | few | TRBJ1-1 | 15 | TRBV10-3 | CAISPDQTINTEAFF | TGTGCCATCAGCCCCGATCAAACCATCAACACTGAAGCTTTCTTT
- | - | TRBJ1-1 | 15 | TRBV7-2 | CASSLAVEGITEAFF | TGTGCCAGCAGCTTAGCGGTCGAGGGTATCACTGAAGCTTTCTTT
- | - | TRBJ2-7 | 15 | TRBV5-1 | CASSLEQGRSGEQYF | TGCGCCAGCAGCTTGGAACAGGGTAGGTCGGGCGAGCAGTACTTC
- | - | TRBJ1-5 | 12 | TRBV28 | CASSLINQPQHF | TGTGCCAGCAGCCTCATTAATCAGCCCCAGCATTTT
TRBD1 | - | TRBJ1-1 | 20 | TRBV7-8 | CASSLVPYSALTGMNTEAFF | TGTGCCAGCAGCTTAGTTCCCTACAGCGCCCTGACAGGGATGAACACTGAAGCTTTCTTT
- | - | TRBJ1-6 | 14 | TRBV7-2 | CASSLGPGNSPLHF | TGTGCCAGCAGCTTGGGACCAGGGAATTCACCCCTCCACTTT
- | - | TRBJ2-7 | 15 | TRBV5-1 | CASSLDSRGYYEQYF | TGCGCCAGCAGCTTAGACAGCCGGGGGTACTACGAGCAGTACTTC
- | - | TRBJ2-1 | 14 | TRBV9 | CASSPYDLEAEQFF | TGTGCCAGCAGCCCATATGACTTGGAGGCTGAGCAGTTCTTC
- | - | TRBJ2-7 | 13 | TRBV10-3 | CAISDRISYEQYF | TGTGCCATCAGTGATCGAATCTCCTACGAGCAGTACTTC
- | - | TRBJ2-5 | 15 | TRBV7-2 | CASSFRGPLQETQYF | TGTGCCAGCAGCTTCCGGGGGCCCCTCCAAGAGACCCAGTACTTC
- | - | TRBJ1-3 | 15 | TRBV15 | CATSRDRASGNTIYF | TGTGCCACCAGCAGAGATCGCGCTTCTGGAAACACCATATATTTT
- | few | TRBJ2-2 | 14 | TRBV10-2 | CASSAQQDTGELFF | TGCGCCAGCAGTGCTCAACAGGACACCGGGGAGCTGTTTTTT
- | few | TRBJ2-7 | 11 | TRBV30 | CAWRGSYEQYF | TGTGCCTGGAGGGGGTCCTACGAGCAGTACTTC
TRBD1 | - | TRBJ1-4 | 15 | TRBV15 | CATSGGTGRGEKLFF | TGTGCCACCAGCGGAGGGACAGGTCGTGGTGAAAAACTGTTTTTT
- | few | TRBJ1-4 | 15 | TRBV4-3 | CASSQGGSTNEKLFF | TGCGCCAGCAGCCAAGGAGGGTCGACTAATGAAAAACTGTTTTTT
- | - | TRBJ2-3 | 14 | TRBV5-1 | CASSSFVGTDTQYF | TGCGCCAGCAGCTCATTCGTGGGCACAGATACGCAGTATTTT
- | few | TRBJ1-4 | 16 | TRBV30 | CALEVFRPGWDEKLFF | TGTGCCTTGGAGGTCTTCCGTCCCGGGTGGGATGAAAAACTGTTTTTT
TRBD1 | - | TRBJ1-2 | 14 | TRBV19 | CASRAGTGLHGYTF | TGTGCCAGTAGGGCCGGGACAGGGCTCCATGGCTACACCTTC
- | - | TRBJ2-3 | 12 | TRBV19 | CASSIGAGSLYF | TGTGCCAGTAGTATAGGGGCAGGGTCGCTGTATTTT
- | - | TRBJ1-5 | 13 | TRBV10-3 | CATQGFGNQPQHF | TGTGCCACCCAGGGGTTCGGCAATCAGCCCCAGCATTTT
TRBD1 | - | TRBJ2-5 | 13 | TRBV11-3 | CASSRQGQETQYF | TGTGCCAGCAGCCGACAGGGTCAAGAGACCCAGTACTTC
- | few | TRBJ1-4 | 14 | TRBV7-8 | CASSIRGPNEKLFF | TGTGCCAGCAGCATCAGGGGTCCAAATGAAAAACTGTTTTTT
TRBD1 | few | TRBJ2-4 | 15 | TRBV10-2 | CASSVRTGDKNIQYF | TGCGCCAGCAGTGTTAGGACAGGGGATAAAAACATTCAGTACTTC
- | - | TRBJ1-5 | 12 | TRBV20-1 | CSASAGAGAQHF | TGCAGTGCTAGTGCCGGGGCTGGGGCCCAGCATTTT